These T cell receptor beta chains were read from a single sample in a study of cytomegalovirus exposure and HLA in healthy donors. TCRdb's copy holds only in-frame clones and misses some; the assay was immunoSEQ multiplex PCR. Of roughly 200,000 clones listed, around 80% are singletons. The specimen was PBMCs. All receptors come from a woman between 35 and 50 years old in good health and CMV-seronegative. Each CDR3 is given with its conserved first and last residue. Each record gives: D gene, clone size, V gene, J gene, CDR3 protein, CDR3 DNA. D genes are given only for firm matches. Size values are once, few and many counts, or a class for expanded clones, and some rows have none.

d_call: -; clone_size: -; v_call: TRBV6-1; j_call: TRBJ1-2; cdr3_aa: CASKDSGYGYTF; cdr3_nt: TGTGCCAGCAAGGACAGCGGCTATGGCTACACCTTC
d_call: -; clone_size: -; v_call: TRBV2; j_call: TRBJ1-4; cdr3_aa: CASNRDGLTNEKLFF; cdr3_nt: TGTGCCAGCAACAGGGACGGTTTAACTAATGAAAAACTGTTTTTT
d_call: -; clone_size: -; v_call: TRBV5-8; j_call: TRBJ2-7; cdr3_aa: CASPGLSYEQYF; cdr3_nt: TGTGCCAGTCCGGGATTGTCATACGAGCAGTACTTC
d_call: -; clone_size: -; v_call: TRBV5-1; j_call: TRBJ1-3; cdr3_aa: CASSLVQATGNTIYF; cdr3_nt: TGCGCCAGCAGCTTGGTACAGGCAACTGGAAACACCATATATTTT
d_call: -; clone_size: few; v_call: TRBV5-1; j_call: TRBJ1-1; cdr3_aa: CASSGGGDTEAFF; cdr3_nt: TGCGCCAGCAGCGGTGGGGGGGACACTGAAGCTTTCTTT
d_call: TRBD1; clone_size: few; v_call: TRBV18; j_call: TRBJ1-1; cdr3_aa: CASSPKTGEAFF; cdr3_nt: TGTGCCAGCTCACCAAAGACAGGGGAAGCTTTCTTT
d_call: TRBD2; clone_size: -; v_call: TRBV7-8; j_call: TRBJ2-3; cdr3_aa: CASSPRGSSGGTLDTQYF; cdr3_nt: TGTGCCAGCAGCCCCAGGGGAAGTAGCGGGGGGACCCTTGATACGCAGTATTTT
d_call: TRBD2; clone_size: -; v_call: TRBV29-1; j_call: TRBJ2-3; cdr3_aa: CSGAPTGTSQDTQYF; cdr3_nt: TGCAGCGGGGCCCCCACCGGGACTAGCCAAGATACGCAGTATTTT
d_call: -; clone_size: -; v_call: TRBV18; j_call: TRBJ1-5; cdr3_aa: CASSPLGREEPQHF; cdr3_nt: TGTGCCAGCTCACCACTGGGCAGGGAGGAGCCCCAGCATTTT
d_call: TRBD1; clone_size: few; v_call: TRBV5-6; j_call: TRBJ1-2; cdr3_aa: CASSGTGRNYGYTF; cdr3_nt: TGTGCCAGCAGCGGGACAGGGAGGAACTATGGCTACACCTTC
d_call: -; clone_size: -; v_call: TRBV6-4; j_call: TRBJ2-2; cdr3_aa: CASSETNTGELFF; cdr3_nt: TGTGCCAGCAGTGAGACAAACACCGGGGAGCTGTTTTTT
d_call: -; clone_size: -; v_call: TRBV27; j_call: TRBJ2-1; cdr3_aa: CASEEGRGKYNEQFF; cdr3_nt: TGTGCCAGCGAGGAGGGGAGAGGGAAGTACAATGAGCAGTTCTTC
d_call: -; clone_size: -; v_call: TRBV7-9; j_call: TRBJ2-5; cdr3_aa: CASSPPNGVWETQYF; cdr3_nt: TGTGCCAGCAGCCCCCCCAACGGGGTATGGGAGACCCAGTACTTC
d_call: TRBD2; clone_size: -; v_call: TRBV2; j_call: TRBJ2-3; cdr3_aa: CASSRLAGGADTQYF; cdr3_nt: TGTGCCAGCAGTAGACTAGCGGGAGGTGCTGATACGCAGTATTTT
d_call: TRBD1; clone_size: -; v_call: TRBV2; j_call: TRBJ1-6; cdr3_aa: CASSSTGGSYNSPLHF; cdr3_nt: TGTGCCAGCAGCTCCACAGGGGGTTCCTATAATTCACCCCTCCACTTT
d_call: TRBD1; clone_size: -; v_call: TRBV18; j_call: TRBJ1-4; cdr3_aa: CASSVTGATNEKLFF; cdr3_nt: TGTGCCAGCTCAGTAACAGGGGCCACTAATGAAAAACTGTTTTTT
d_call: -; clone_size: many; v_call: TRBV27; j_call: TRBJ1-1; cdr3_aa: CASSLSQGGFSILAEAFF; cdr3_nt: TGTGCCAGCAGTTTATCACAGGGCGGGTTTTCGATCTTGGCTGAAGCTTTCTTT
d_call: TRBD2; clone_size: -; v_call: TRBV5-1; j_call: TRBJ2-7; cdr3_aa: CASSLVGGATSYEQYF; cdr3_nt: TGCGCCAGCAGCTTGGTCGGGGGGGCCACTTCCTACGAGCAGTACTTC
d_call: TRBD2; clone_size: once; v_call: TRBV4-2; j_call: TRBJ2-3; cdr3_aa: CASSQDPVGRADTQYF; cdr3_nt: TGTGCCAGCAGCCAAGATCCGGTCGGGAGGGCTGATACGCAGTATTTT
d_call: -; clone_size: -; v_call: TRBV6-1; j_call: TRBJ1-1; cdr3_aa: CASSRENTEAFF; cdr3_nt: TGTGCCAGCAGCAGGGAGAACACTGAAGCTTTCTTT
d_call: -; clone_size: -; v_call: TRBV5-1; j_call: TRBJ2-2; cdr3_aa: CASSLEQGINGELFF; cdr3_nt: TGCGCCAGCAGCTTGGAACAGGGAATTAACGGGGAGCTGTTTTTT
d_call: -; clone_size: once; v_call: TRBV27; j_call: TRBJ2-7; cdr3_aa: CASSGPGKNGYEQYF; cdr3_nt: TGTGCCAGCAGTGGCCCGGGAAAGAATGGCTACGAGCAGTACTTC
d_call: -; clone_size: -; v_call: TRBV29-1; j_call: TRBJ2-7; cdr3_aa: CSVDHGSYEQYF; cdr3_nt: TGCAGCGTTGACCACGGGTCCTACGAGCAGTACTTC
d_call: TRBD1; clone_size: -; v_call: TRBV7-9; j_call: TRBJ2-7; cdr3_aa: CASSLPRFDRGYEQYF; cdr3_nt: TGTGCCAGCAGCTTGCCCCGTTTTGACAGGGGCTACGAGCAGTACTTC
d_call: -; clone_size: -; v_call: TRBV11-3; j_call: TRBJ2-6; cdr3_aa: CASSYRAGANVLTF; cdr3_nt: TGTGCCAGCAGCTACAGGGCTGGGGCCAACGTCCTGACTTTC
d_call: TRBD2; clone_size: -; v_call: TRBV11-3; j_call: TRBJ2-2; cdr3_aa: CASSFGTKGTGELFF; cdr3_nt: TGTGCCAGCAGCTTCGGGACTAAGGGGACCGGGGAGCTGTTTTTT
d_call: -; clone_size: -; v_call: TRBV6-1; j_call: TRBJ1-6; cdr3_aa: CASSDDTTSYNSPLHF; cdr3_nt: TGTGCCAGCAGTGACGACACCACATCCTATAATTCACCCCTCCACTTT
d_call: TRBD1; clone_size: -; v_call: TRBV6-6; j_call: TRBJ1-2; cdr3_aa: CASSLSGQYYGYTF; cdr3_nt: TGTGCCAGCAGTTTGTCGGGACAGTACTATGGCTACACCTTC
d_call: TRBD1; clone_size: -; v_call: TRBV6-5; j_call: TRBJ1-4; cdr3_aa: CATYERTGGAEKLFF; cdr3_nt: TGTGCCACCTACGAACGAACAGGGGGAGCTGAAAAACTGTTTTTT
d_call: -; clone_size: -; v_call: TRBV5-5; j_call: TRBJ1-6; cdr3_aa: CASSLMSSYNSPLHF; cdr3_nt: TGTGCCAGCAGCTTGATGAGCTCCTATAATTCACCCCTCCACTTT
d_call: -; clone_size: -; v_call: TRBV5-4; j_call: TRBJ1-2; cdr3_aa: CASSSRTDYYGYTF; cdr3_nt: TGTGCCAGCAGCAGCCGGACAGATTACTATGGCTACACCTTC
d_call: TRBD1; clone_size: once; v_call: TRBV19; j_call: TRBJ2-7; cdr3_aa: CASSPSGTGPYEQYF; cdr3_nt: TGTGCCAGTAGCCCATCCGGGACAGGACCTTACGAGCAGTACTTC
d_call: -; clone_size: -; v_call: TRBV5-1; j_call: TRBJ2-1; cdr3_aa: CASSLEGGSYNEQFF; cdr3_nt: TGCGCCAGCAGCTTAGAGGGGGGGTCCTACAATGAGCAGTTCTTC
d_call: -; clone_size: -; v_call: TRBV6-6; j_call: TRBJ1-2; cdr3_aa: CASSRQRTDGYTF; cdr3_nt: TGTGCCAGCAGTCGACAACGGACAGATGGCTACACCTTC
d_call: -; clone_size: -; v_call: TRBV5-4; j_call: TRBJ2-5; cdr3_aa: CASSRWTEKETQYF; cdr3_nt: TGTGCCAGCAGCCGCTGGACAGAAAAAGAGACCCAGTACTTC
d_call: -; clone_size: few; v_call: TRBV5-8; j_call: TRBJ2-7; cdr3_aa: CASSSERLSSYEQYF; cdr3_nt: TGTGCCAGCAGCAGTGAGCGGCTTAGCTCCTACGAGCAGTACTTC
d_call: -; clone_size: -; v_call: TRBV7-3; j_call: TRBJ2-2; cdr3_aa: CASSPGPQGPNTGELFF; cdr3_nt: TGTGCCAGCAGCCCAGGGCCCCAGGGTCCGAACACCGGGGAGCTGTTTTTT